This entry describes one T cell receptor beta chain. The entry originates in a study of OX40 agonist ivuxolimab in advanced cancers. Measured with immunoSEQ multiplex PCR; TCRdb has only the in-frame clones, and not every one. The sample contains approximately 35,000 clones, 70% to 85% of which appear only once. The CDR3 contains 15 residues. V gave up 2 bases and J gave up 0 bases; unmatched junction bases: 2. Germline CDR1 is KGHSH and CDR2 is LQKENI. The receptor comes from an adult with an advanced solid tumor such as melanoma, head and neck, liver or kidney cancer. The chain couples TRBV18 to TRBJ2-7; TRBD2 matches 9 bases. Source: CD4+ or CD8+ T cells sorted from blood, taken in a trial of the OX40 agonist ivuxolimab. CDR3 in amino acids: CASSPSGGLSYEQYF. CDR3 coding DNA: TGTGCCAGCTCACCAAGCGGGGGGCTCTCCTACGAGCAGTACTTC. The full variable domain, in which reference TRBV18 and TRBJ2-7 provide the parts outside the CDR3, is NAGVMQNPRHLVRRRGQEARLRCSPMKGHSHVYWYRQLPEEGLKFMVYLQKENIIDESGMPKERFSAEFPKEGPSILRIQQVVRGDSAAYFCASSPSGGLSYEQYFGPGTRLTVT.